This TCR beta chain was recorded in a study of graft-versus-host responses after intestinal transplantation. Libraries were prepared by immunoSEQ multiplex PCR; TCRdb keeps only in-frame clonotypes and omits some of them. The table shows roughly 20,000 clones, with approximately 46% occurring only once. The germline V gene has CDR1 MNHEY and CDR2 SVGAGI. This CDR3 contains 14 residues. V was pared by 4 bases and J by 7 bases, with 13 bases between. Labeling with CFSE marked 200,000 or so responder cells, which were plated with 200,000 or so irradiated, violet-dye-labeled stimulator cells. The sequencing here drew on alloreactive CD4+ T cells from a mixed lymphocyte reaction culture, taken before intestinal transplant. Subset: CFSE-low proliferating T cells sorted from approximately 6-day pre-transplant mixed lymphocyte reaction (GvH or HvG direction). The chain links TRBV6-5 to TRBJ1-4; D may be TRBD1 (6 bases). This receptor was taken from a human patient who received an intestinal transplant. The CDR3 sequence is CASSWGQGFEKLFF. The CDR3 DNA sequence: TGTGCCAGCAGTTGGGGGCAGGGGTTTGAAAAACTGTTTTTT.